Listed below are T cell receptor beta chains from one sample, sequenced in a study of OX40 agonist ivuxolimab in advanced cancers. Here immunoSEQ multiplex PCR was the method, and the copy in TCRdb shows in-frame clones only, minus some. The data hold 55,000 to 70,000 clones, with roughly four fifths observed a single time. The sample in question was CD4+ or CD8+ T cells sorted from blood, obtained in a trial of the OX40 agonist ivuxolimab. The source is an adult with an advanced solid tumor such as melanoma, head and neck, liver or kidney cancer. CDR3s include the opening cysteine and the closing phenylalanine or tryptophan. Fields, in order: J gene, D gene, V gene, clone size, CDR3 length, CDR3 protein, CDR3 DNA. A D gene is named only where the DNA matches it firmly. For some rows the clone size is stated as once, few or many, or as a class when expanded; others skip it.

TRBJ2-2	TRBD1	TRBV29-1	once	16	CSVEDRDRGRGGELFF	TGCAGCGTTGAAGATCGCGACAGGGGGCGGGGCGGGGAGCTGTTTTTT
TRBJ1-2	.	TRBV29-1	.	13	CSATTGFNYGYTF	TGCAGCGCTACGACAGGATTTAACTATGGCTACACCTTC
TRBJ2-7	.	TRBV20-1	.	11	CSVHAYYEQYF	TGCAGTGTCCACGCTTACTACGAGCAGTACTTC
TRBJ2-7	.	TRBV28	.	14	CASSLLEQGYEQYF	TGTGCCAGCAGCCTTCTAGAACAAGGCTACGAGCAGTACTTC
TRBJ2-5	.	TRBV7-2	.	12	CASSTVTWTQYF	TGTGCCAGCAGCACCGTTACGTGGACCCAGTACTTC
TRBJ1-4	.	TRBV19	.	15	CASSTGAGSHEKLFF	TGTGCCAGTAGTACTGGGGCAGGGAGTCATGAAAAACTGTTTTTT
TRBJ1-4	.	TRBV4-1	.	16	CASSQDGAGRDEKLFF	TGCGCCAGCAGCCAAGATGGGGCAGGACGGGATGAAAAACTGTTTTTT
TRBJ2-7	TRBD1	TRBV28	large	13	CASSFGTDYEQYF	TGTGCCAGCAGTTTCGGGACAGACTACGAGCAGTACTTC
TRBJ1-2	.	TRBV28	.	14	CASSLWGGADGYTF	TGTGCCAGCAGTTTATGGGGGGGCGCAGATGGCTACACCTTC
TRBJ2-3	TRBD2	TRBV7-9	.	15	CASSSGLAATDTQYF	TGTGCCAGCAGCTCGGGACTAGCGGCCACAGATACGCAGTATTTT
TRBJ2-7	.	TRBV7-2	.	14	CASSLDDLSYEQYF	TGTGCCAGCAGCTTAGACGACCTTTCCTACGAGCAGTACTTC
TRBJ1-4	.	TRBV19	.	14	CASSHREFNEKLFF	TGTGCCAGCTCACACCGGGAGTTTAATGAAAAACTGTTTTTT
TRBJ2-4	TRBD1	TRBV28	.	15	CASRKGQGGRNIQYF	TGTGCCAGCAGGAAGGGACAGGGGGGAAGAAACATTCAGTACTTC
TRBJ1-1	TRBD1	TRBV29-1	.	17	CSVEDPPGRGRGTEAFF	TGCAGCGTTGAAGACCCCCCGGGCAGGGGGCGCGGCACTGAAGCTTTCTTT
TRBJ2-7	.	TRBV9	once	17	CASSASSTGRSGYEQYF	TGTGCCAGCAGCGCCAGCTCTACGGGGCGTTCGGGCTACGAGCAGTACTTC
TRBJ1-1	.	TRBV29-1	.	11	CSVVGDTEAFF	TGCAGCGTTGTGGGTGACACTGAAGCTTTCTTT
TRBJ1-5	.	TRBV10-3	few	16	CAISESWHRGNQPQHF	TGTGCCATCAGTGAGTCTTGGCACAGGGGCAATCAGCCCCAGCATTTT
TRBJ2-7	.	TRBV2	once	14	CASGRTRGTYEQYF	TGTGCCAGCGGTAGGACGCGAGGAACCTACGAGCAGTACTTC